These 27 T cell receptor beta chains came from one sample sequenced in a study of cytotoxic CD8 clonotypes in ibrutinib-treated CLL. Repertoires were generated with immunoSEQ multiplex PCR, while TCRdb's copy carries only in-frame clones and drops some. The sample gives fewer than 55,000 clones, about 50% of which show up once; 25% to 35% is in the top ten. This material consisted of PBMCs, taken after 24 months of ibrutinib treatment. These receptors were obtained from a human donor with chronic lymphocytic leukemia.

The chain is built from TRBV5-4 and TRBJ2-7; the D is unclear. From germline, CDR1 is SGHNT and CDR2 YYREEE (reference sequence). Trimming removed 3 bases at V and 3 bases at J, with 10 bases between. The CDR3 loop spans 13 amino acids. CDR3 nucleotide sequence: TGTGCCAGCAGCTGTGAACGATACTACGAGCAGTACTTC. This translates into CASSCERYYEQYF.

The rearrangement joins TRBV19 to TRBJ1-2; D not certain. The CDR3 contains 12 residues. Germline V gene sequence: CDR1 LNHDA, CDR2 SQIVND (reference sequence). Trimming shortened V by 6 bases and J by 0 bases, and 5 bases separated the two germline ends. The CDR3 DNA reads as TGTGCCAGTAGCTCTACTAACTATGGCTACACCTTC. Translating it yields CASSSTNYGYTF.

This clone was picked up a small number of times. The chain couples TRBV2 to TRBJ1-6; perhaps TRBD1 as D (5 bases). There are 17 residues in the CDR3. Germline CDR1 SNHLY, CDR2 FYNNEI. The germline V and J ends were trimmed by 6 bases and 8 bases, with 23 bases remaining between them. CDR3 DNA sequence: TGTGCCAGCAGCAGAGGGGCGAGTGGACTCCGGGATTCACCCCTCCACTTT. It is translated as CASSRGASGLRDSPLHF.

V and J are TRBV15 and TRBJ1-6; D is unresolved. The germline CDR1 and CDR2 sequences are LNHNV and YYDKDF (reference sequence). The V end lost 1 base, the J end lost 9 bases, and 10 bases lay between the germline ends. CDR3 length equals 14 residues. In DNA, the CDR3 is TGTGCCACCAGCAGAGCGGATTTGACTTCACCCCTCCACTTT. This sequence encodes CATSRADLTSPLHF.

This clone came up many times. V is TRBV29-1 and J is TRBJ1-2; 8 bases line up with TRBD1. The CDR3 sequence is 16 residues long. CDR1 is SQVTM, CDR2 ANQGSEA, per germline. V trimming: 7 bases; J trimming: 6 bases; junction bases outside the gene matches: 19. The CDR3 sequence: CSARGQTGALGDGYTF. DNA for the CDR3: TGCAGCGCGCGGGGACAGACAGGGGCCCTTGGTGATGGCTACACCTTC.

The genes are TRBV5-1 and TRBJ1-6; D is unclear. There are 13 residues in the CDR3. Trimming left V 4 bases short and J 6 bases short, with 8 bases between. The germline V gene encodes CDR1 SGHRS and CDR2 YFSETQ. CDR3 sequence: CASSGGSNSPLHF. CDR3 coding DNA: TGCGCCAGCAGCGGCGGCAGTAATTCACCCCTCCACTTT.

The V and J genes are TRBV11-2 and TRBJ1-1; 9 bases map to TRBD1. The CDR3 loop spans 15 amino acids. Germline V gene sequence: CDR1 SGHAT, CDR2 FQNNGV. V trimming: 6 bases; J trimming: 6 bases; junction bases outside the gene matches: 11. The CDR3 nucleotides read TGTGCCAGCAGTAGTACCGGGACAGGGCCCTCTGAAGCTTTCTTT. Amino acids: CASSSTGTGPSEAFF.

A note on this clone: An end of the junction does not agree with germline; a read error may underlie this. CDR3 sequence: CASSLERAGANVLTF. DNA of the CDR3: TGTGCCAGCAGCTTGGAGCGGGCTGGGGCCAACGTCCTGACTTTC. The chain has TRBV5-3 and TRBJ2-6, with a possible D match to TRBD2 (6 bases). TRBV5-3 is known as an ORF, though its function is uncertain. The CDR3 spans 15 residues.

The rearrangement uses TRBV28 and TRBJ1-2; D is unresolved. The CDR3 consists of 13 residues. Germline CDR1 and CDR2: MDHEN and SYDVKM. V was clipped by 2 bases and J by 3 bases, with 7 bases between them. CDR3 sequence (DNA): TGTGCCAGCAGTTTAGGCAAACACTATGGCTACACCTTC. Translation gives CASSLGKHYGYTF.

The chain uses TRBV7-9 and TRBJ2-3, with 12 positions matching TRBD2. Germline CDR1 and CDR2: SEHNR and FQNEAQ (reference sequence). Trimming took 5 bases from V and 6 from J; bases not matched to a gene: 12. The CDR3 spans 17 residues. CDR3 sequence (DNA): TGTGCCAGCAGCCTCTGGGCTAGCGGGGGGGCCTCGGATACGCAGTATTTT. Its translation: CASSLWASGGASDTQYF.

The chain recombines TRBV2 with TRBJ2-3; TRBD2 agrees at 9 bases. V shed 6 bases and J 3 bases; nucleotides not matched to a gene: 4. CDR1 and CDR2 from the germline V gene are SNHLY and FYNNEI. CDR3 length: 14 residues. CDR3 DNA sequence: TGTGCCAGCAGCCTAGCGGGGTCGACAGATACGCAGTATTTT. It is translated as CASSLAGSTDTQYF.

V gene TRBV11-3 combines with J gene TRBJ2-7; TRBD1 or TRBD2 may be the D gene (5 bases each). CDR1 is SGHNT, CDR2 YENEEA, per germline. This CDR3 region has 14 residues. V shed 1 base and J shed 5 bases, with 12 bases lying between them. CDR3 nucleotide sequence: TGTGCCAGCAGCTTAGGAGGGGATCTGGACGAGCAGTACTTC. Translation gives CASSLGGDLDEQYF.

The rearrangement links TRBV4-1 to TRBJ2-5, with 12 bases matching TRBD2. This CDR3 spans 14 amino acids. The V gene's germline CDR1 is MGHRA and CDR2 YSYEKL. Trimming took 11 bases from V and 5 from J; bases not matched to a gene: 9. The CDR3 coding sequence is TGCGCCCACATAAGGACTAGCGGGGAGGAGACCCAGTACTTC. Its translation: CAHIRTSGEETQYF.

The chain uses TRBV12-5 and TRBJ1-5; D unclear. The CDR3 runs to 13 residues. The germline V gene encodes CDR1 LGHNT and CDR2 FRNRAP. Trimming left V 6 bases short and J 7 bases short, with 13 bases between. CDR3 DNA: TGTGCTAGTGGGACTCGACCCCAGCAGCCCCAGCATTTT. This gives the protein CASGTRPQQPQHF.

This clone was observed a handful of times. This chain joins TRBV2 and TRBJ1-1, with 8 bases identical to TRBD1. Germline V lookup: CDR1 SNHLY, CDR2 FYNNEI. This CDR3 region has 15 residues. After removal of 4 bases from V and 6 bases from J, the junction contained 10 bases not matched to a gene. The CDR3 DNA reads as TGTGCCAGCAGTGTTCGTTCAGGGGGCGTAGCTGAAGCTTTCTTT. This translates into CASSVRSGGVAEAFF.

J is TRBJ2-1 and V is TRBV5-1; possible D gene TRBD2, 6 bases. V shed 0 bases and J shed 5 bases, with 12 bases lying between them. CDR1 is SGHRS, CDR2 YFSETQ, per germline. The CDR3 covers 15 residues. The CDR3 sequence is CASSLGGTEHNEQFF. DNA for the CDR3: TGCGCCAGCAGCTTGGGAGGGACTGAGCACAATGAGCAGTTCTTC.

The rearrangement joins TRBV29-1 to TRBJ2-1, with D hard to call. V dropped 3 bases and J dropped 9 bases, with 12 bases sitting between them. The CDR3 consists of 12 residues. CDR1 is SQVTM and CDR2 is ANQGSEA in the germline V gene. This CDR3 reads CSVETHSSEQFF. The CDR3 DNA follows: TGCAGCGTTGAGACCCACAGCAGTGAGCAGTTCTTC.

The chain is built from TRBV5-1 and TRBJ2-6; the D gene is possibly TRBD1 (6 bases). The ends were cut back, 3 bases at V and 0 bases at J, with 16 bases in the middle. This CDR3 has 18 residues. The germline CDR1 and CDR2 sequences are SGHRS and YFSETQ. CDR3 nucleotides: TGCGCCAGCAGCTCCAGGACAGCGTCGAGCTCTGGGGCCAACGTCCTGACTTTC. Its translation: CASSSRTASSSGANVLTF.

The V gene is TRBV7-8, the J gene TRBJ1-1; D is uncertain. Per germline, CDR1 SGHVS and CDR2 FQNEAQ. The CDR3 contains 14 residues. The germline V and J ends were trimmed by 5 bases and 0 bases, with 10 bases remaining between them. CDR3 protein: CASSPRTVNTEAFF. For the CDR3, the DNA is TGTGCCAGCAGCCCCCGGACGGTGAACACTGAAGCTTTCTTT. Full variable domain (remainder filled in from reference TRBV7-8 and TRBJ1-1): GAGVSQSPRYKVAKRGQDVALRCDPISGHVSLFWYQQALGQGPEFLTYFQNEAQLDKSGLPSDRFFAERPEGSVSTLKIQRTQQEDSAVYLCASSPRTVNTEAFFGQGTRLTVV.

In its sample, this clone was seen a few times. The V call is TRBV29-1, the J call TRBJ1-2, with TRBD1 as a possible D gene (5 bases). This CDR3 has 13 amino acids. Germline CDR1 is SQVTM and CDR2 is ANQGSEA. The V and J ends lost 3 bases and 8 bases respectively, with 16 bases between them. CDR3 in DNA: TGCAGCGTTGAGGCGGGGCAGGGTATGGGCTACACCTTC. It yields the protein CSVEAGQGMGYTF. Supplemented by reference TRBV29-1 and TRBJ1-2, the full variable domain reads SAVISQKPSRDICQRGTSLTIQCQVDSQVTMMFWYRQQPGQSLTLIATANQGSEATYESGFVIDKFPISRPNLTFSTLTVSNMSPEDSSIYLCSVEAGQGMGYTFGSGTRLTVV.

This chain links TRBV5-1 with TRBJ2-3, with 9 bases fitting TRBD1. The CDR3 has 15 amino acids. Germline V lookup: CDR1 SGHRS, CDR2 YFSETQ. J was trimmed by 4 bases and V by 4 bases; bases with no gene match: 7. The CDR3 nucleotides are TGCGCCAGCAGCCGTACCGGGACAGGGTCAGATACGCAGTATTTT. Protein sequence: CASSRTGTGSDTQYF.

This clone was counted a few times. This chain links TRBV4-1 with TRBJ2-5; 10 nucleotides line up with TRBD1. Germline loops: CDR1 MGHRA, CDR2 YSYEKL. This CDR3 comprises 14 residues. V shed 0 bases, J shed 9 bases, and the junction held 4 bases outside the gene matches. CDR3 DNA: TGCGCCAGCAGCCAAGAGGGGACAGGGGTTTCCCAGTACTTC. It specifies CASSQEGTGVSQYF.

The CDR3 sequence: CASKRGLGDYGYTF. In DNA form, the CDR3 reads TGTGCCAGCAAAAGGGGGCTGGGGGACTATGGCTACACCTTC. This chain links TRBV6-5 with TRBJ1-2; 7 bases line up with TRBD1. The germline gives CDR1 MNHEY, CDR2 SVGAGI. J gave up 3 bases and V 7 bases, and 8 bases lay outside the gene matches. CDR3 length: 14 residues.

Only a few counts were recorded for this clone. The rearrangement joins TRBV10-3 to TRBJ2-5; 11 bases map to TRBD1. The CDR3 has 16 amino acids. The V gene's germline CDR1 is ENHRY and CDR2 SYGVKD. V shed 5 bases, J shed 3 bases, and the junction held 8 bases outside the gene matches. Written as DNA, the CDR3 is TGTGCCATCAGTATGGGACAGGGGGTGCTAGAAGAGACCCAGTACTTC. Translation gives CAISMGQGVLEETQYF.

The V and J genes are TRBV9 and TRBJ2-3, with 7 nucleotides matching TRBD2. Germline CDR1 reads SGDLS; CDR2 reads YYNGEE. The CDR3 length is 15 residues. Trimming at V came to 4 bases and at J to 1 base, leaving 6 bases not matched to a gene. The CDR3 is CASSQGTIRTDTQYF. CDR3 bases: TGTGCCAGCAGCCAAGGGACTATCCGCACAGATACGCAGTATTTT.

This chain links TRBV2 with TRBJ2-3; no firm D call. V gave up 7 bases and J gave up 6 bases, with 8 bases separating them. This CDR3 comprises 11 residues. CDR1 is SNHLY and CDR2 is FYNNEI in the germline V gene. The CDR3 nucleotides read TGTGCCAGCAAGTTTTCGGATACGCAGTATTTT. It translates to CASKFSDTQYF.

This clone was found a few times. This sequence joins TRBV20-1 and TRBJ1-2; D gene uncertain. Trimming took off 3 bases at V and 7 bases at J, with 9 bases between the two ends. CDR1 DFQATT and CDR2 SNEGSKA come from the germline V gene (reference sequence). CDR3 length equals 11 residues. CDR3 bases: TGCAGTGCTAGGAAGAGCGGTGGCTACACCTTC. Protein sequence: CSARKSGGYTF.